This TCR beta chain was observed in a study of OX40 agonist ivuxolimab in advanced cancers. Study at large: The dose-escalation group included hepatocellular carcinoma, melanoma, renal cell carcinoma and head and neck cancer. A partial response was reached by three patients: one with hepatocellular carcinoma and two with cutaneous melanoma.

This clone has just one count. TCRdb's copy holds only in-frame clones and misses some; the assay was immunoSEQ multiplex PCR. This table holds around 83,000 clones, around 90% found once. V gave up 1 base and J gave up 3 bases; unmatched junction bases: 5. Germline CDR1 MNHEY, CDR2 SMNVEV (reference sequence). This CDR3 comprises 16 residues. The sequencing used CD4+ or CD8+ T cells sorted from blood, collected in a trial of the OX40 agonist ivuxolimab. This chain uses TRBV27 with TRBJ2-2; 7 bases fit TRBD2. This receptor was obtained from an adult with an advanced solid tumor such as melanoma, head and neck, liver or kidney cancer. In nucleotides, the CDR3 is TGTGCCAGCAGTTTATTCCGCGGGAGTGACACCGGGGAGCTGTTTTTT. This translates into CASSLFRGSDTGELFF.